The sequence of this TCR beta chain was determined in a study of shared clonotypes between healthy human individuals. Sequencing was performed with immunoSEQ multiplex PCR; in TCRdb, only in-frame clones are kept and a portion is missing. Here the sample spans roughly 2.6 million clones, roughly nine tenths being singletons. The clonotype originates from a man between 18 and 29 years old in good health. Sample: naive CD4+ T cells sorted from blood. Subset of the sample: CD45RA+ positively selected.

The CDR3 DNA reads TGTGCCAGCAGTAACCAGGGGGCTGTCACTGAAGCTTTCTTT. Translation: CASSNQGAVTEAFF. The J gene is TRBJ1-1, the V gene TRBV6-5; 8 bases agree with TRBD1. Unmatched junction bases numbered 6, after V lost 5 bases and J lost 4 bases. Per the germline V gene, CDR1 is MNHEY and CDR2 is SVGAGI. The CDR3 runs 14 residues.